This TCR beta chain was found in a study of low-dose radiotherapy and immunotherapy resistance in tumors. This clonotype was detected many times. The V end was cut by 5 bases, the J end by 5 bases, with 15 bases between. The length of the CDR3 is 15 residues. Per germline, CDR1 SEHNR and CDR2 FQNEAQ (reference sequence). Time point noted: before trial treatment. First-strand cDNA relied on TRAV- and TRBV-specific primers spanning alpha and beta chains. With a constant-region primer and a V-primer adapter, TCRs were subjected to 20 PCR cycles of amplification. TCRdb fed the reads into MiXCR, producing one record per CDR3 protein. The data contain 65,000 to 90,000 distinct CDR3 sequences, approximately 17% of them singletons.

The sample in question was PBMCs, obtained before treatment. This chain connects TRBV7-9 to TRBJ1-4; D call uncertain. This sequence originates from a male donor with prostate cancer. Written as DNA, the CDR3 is TGTGCCAGCAGCCAGGAGTCAGGACGCAATGAAAAACTGTTTTTT. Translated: CASSQESGRNEKLFF.